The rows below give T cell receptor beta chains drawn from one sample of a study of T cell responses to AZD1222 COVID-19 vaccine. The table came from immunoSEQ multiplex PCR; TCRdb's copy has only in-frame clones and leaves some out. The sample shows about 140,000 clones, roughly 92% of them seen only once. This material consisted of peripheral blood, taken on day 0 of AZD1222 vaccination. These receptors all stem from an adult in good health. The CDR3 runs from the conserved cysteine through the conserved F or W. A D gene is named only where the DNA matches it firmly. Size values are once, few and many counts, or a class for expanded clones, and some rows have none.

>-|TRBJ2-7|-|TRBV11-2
CASSEGKHEQYF
TGTGCCAGCAGCGAGGGGAAGCACGAGCAGTACTTC
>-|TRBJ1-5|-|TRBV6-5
CASSYRGSNQPQHF
TGTGCCAGCAGTTACAGGGGCAGCAATCAGCCCCAGCATTTT
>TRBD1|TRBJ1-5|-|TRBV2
CASSGQGAEQPQHF
TGTGCCAGCAGTGGACAGGGGGCGGAACAGCCCCAGCATTTT
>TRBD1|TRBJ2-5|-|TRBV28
CASRQQGAGETQYF
TGTGCCAGCAGACAACAGGGGGCGGGGGAGACCCAGTACTTC
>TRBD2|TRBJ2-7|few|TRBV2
CASSERGGRLAVRYEQYF
TGTGCCAGCAGTGAGCGGGGGGGCCGACTAGCGGTCCGCTACGAGCAGTACTTC
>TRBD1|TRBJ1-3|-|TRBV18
CASSPGTEKNTIYF
TGTGCCAGCTCGCCCGGGACAGAAAAAAACACCATATATTTT
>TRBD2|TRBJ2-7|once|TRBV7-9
CASSRISGRADYEQYF
TGTGCCAGCAGCCGAATTAGCGGGAGGGCCGACTACGAGCAGTACTTC
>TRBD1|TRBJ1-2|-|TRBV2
CASRLTGGEVYGYTF
TGTGCCAGCAGACTTACAGGGGGCGAGGTCTATGGCTACACCTTC
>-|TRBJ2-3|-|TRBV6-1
CASQGTGDTQYF
TGTGCCAGCCAGGGGACCGGGGATACGCAGTATTTT
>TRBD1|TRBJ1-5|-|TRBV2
CASSATGGGYQPQHF
TGTGCCAGCAGTGCAACAGGGGGAGGATATCAGCCCCAGCATTTT